This is a list of T cell receptor beta chains from one sample in a study of blood T cell repertoires in COVID-19. Sequencing used immunoSEQ multiplex PCR; TCRdb keeps in-frame clones, though not all of them. The sample contains some 250,000 clones, nearly 90% of which appear only once. Sequencing input: PBMCs or T cells enriched from blood (not recorded which). The source of these receptors is a woman under 40 with acute COVID-19. The CDR3 runs from the conserved cysteine through the conserved F or W. The order of the fields is J gene, V gene, D gene, clone size, CDR3 protein, CDR3 DNA. D genes are given only for firm matches. Only part of the rows carry a size: once, few, many, or a class if the clone is expanded.

>TRBJ1-1|TRBV5-1|-|-
CASSPYGNTEAFF
TGCGCCAGCAGCCCCTATGGGAACACTGAAGCTTTCTTT
>TRBJ2-1|TRBV4-1|-|-
CASSQETQSEQFF
TGCGCCAGCAGCCAGGAGACTCAGAGTGAGCAGTTCTTC
>TRBJ2-1|TRBV19|-|few
CASSIIVRTSSYNEQFF
TGTGCCAGTAGTATTATCGTCCGAACGAGTTCCTACAATGAGCAGTTCTTC
>TRBJ2-2|TRBV5-1|TRBD1|-
CASEPGQGAFGELFF
TGCGCCAGCGAACCGGGACAGGGGGCTTTCGGGGAGCTGTTTTTT
>TRBJ1-5|TRBV6-1|TRBD1|-
CASSETGGGPQHF
TGTGCCAGCAGTGAGACAGGGGGAGGGCCCCAGCATTTT
>TRBJ1-1|TRBV11-2|-|-
CASSLGGDTEAFF
TGTGCCAGCAGCTTGGGGGGGGACACTGAAGCTTTCTTT
>TRBJ1-3|TRBV21-1|-|-
CASSKGKRYSGNTIYF
TGTGCCAGCAGCAAAGGCAAACGGTACTCTGGAAACACCATATATTTT
>TRBJ2-6|TRBV24-1|-|-
CATSDSGSGANVLTF
TGTGCCACCAGTGATTCCGGCTCTGGGGCCAACGTCCTGACTTTC
>TRBJ1-2|TRBV6-5|-|-
CASSFSGIGYTF
TGTGCCAGCAGTTTTTCAGGGATTGGCTACACCTTC
>TRBJ2-7|TRBV5-1|TRBD1|-
CASSLEAGGTTEQYF
TGCGCCAGCAGCTTGGAGGCAGGGGGCACGACCGAGCAGTACTTC
>TRBJ1-2|TRBV12-3/TRBV12-4|-|-
CASSLIGQDGYTF
TGTGCCAGCAGTTTAATTGGGCAGGATGGCTACACCTTC
>TRBJ1-1|TRBV27|TRBD1|-
CASGRSRGNLNTEAFF
TGTGCCAGCGGAAGGTCCAGGGGGAATTTGAACACTGAAGCTTTCTTT
>TRBJ1-5|TRBV9|-|-
CASSASQGQPQHF
TGTGCCAGCAGCGCATCTCAGGGGCAGCCCCAGCATTTT
>TRBJ1-5|TRBV4-1|-|-
CASSQNNGGSHIQPQHF
TGCGCCAGCAGCCAAAATAATGGGGGGAGTCATATTCAGCCCCAGCATTTT
>TRBJ2-7|TRBV9|-|-
CASSAGLDPAYEQYF
TGTGCCAGCAGCGCCGGACTTGACCCTGCCTACGAGCAGTACTTC
>TRBJ1-6|TRBV4-1|-|-
CASSQDRGGAYNSPLHF
TGCGCCAGCAGCCAAGATCGGGGGGGCGCGTATAATTCACCCCTCCACTTT
>TRBJ2-1|TRBV7-2|TRBD2|once
CASSLVRGAGYNEQFF
TGTGCCAGCAGCTTAGTGCGGGGGGCTGGATACAATGAGCAGTTCTTC
>TRBJ2-3|TRBV6-1|-|-
CASSETVGPGTDTQYF
TGTGCCAGCAGTGAAACAGTTGGCCCGGGCACAGATACGCAGTATTTT
>TRBJ1-2|TRBV5-4|-|few
CASSPTVTHYGYTF
TGTGCCAGCAGTCCAACGGTGACTCACTATGGCTACACCTTC
>TRBJ2-7|TRBV18|-|-
CASSPTGRPYEQYF
TGTGCCAGCTCACCGACAGGTCGGCCCTACGAGCAGTACTTC
>TRBJ1-5|TRBV18|-|-
CASSPAGAGQPQHF
TGTGCCAGCTCACCGGCAGGGGCCGGGCAGCCCCAGCATTTT
>TRBJ1-2|TRBV28|-|-
CASSLEGAGYGYTF
TGTGCCAGCAGTTTAGAGGGTGCGGGATATGGCTACACCTTC
>TRBJ1-3|TRBV9|-|-
CASSESGGAGNTIYF
TGTGCCAGCAGCGAAAGTGGTGGAGCTGGAAACACCATATATTTT
>TRBJ2-1|TRBV3-1/TRBV3-2|-|-
CASSLQSPYNEQFF
TGTGCCAGCAGTTTACAGTCTCCTTACAATGAGCAGTTCTTC
>TRBJ1-2|TRBV2|TRBD1|-
CASTPTRTGSDLNYGYTF
TGTGCCAGCACTCCAACGCGGACAGGGTCGGACCTAAACTATGGCTACACCTTC
>TRBJ1-2|TRBV29-1|TRBD1|-
CSYDRGQDGYTF
TGCAGCTATGACAGGGGGCAGGATGGCTACACCTTC
>TRBJ2-3|TRBV6-4|-|-
CASSDSRDTDTQYF
TGTGCCAGCAGTGATTCTCGGGACACAGATACGCAGTATTTT
>TRBJ2-3|TRBV28|-|-
CASSSDGSTDTQYF
TGTGCCAGCAGTTCCGACGGGAGCACAGATACGCAGTATTTT
>TRBJ1-6|TRBV9|-|-
CASSQGGAGSPLHF
TGTGCCAGCAGCCAGGGAGGGGCAGGGTCACCCCTCCACTTT
>TRBJ2-5|TRBV9|TRBD2|once
CASSVWGGGPQETQYF
TGTGCCAGCAGCGTATGGGGCGGGGGGCCCCAAGAGACCCAGTACTTC
>TRBJ2-2|TRBV4-2|-|once
CASSPRPAGNFNTGELFF
TGTGCCAGCAGCCCACGCCCGGCAGGAAATTTTAACACCGGGGAGCTGTTTTTT
>TRBJ1-4|TRBV10-3|-|-
CAIRGARNEKLFF
TGTGCCATCAGAGGGGCCCGTAATGAAAAACTGTTTTTT
>TRBJ2-1|TRBV5-8|-|-
CASSLEGSGGWYEQFF
TGTGCCAGCAGCTTGGAGGGTAGCGGCGGGTGGTATGAGCAGTTCTTC
>TRBJ1-1|TRBV19|-|-
CASSPWALEETNTEAFF
TGTGCCAGTAGTCCCTGGGCTTTGGAAGAAACTAACACTGAAGCTTTCTTT
>TRBJ1-2|TRBV9|-|-
CASSPRQAGGYTF
TGTGCCAGCAGCCCCCGGCAGGCGGGTGGCTACACCTTC
>TRBJ1-5|TRBV15|-|-
CATSRGLQNQPQHF
TGTGCCACCAGCAGAGGCCTACAGAATCAGCCCCAGCATTTT
>TRBJ1-6|TRBV3-1/TRBV3-2|-|-
CASAGNNSPLHF
TGTGCCAGCGCCGGGAATAATTCACCCCTCCACTTT
>TRBJ2-3|TRBV5-1|TRBD1|-
CASSLKTGRGIDTQYF
TGCGCCAGCAGCTTGAAGACAGGGCGTGGGATAGATACGCAGTATTTT
>TRBJ2-7|TRBV5-6|-|-
CASSLTRRPYEQYF
TGTGCCAGCAGCTTAACTCGCCGCCCCTACGAGCAGTACTTC
>TRBJ2-2|TRBV6-5|-|-
CASREVIGELFF
TGTGCCAGCAGGGAGGTAATCGGGGAGCTGTTTTTT
>TRBJ1-2|TRBV7-2|-|-
CASSPQTGLRQGYTF
TGTGCCAGCAGCCCGCAAACGGGACTCCGGCAGGGCTACACCTTC
>TRBJ2-6|TRBV19|-|once
CASSLNSGTNVLTF
TGTGCCAGTAGTTTGAACAGCGGTACCAACGTCCTGACTTTC
>TRBJ1-4|TRBV4-1|TRBD1|-
CASSHLQGADEKLFF
TGCGCCAGCAGCCACCTTCAGGGGGCTGACGAAAAACTGTTTTTT
>TRBJ1-1|TRBV6-5|-|-
CASSYGPGRAFF
TGTGCCAGCAGTTACGGGCCAGGCCGGGCTTTCTTT
>TRBJ2-1|TRBV12-3/TRBV12-4|TRBD1|-
CASSPGGTGMFF
TGTGCCAGCAGTCCTGGGGGGACAGGTATGTTCTTC
>TRBJ1-5|TRBV10-3|-|-
CAISYRENQPQHF
TGTGCCATCAGTTACAGGGAGAATCAGCCCCAGCATTTT
>TRBJ1-1|TRBV7-2|-|-
CASSLASGNTEAFF
TGTGCCAGCAGCTTAGCTTCAGGGAACACTGAAGCTTTCTTT
>TRBJ2-4|TRBV5-1|TRBD2|-
CASSLGVFAGEIAKNIQYF
TGCGCCAGCAGCTTAGGTGTATTCGCGGGGGAAATAGCCAAAAACATTCAGTACTTC
>TRBJ1-6|TRBV30|-|once
CAWIATGLAVYNSPLHF
TGTGCCTGGATAGCCACCGGCCTCGCGGTCTATAATTCACCCCTCCACTTT
>TRBJ2-7|TRBV3-1/TRBV3-2|TRBD2|-
CASSQRGLAINEQYF
TGTGCCAGCAGCCAACGGGGACTAGCGATCAACGAGCAGTACTTC
>TRBJ2-3|TRBV4-2|-|-
CASSQDETDTQYF
TGTGCCAGCAGCCAAGATGAGACAGATACGCAGTATTTT
>TRBJ1-2|TRBV6-4|-|-
CASRLVEGSGGYTF
TGTGCCAGCAGACTGGTTGAGGGCTCGGGCGGCTACACCTTC
>TRBJ2-5|TRBV7-9|-|-
CASSLRIGRQETQYF
TGTGCCAGCAGCTTAAGGATCGGCAGGCAAGAGACCCAGTACTTC
>TRBJ2-3|TRBV15|-|-
CATLLGDSSTDTQYF
TGTGCCACCTTATTAGGGGACTCTAGCACAGATACGCAGTATTTT
>TRBJ1-5|TRBV5-6|TRBD1|-
CASSLAPGGTQPQHF
TGTGCCAGCAGCTTGGCCCCAGGGGGCACTCAGCCCCAGCATTTT